The 18 T cell receptor beta chains below all came from one sample that was sequenced in a study of blood T cell repertoires in COVID-19. Libraries were prepared by immunoSEQ multiplex PCR; TCRdb keeps only in-frame clonotypes and omits some of them. The data show about 240,000 clones, with around 81% seen just once and roughly 2% held by the top ten. Input material: peripheral blood. These receptors were collected from a man under 40 who had recovered from COVID-19.

This chain connects TRBV4-2 to TRBJ1-6; the D gene is possibly TRBD1 (6 bases). CDR1 is LGHNA and CDR2 is YNFKEQ in the germline V gene. The CDR3 runs to 16 residues. The V end lost 1 base, the J end lost 9 bases, and 16 bases lay between the germline ends. The CDR3 nucleotides are TGTGCCAGCAGCCAAGGGGTTGGGGGCGAAGGTTCACCCCTCCACTTT. Protein: CASSQGVGGEGSPLHF.

The table lists this clone with many counts. This rearrangement joins TRBV2 to TRBJ1-4, with 8 positions matching TRBD1. The CDR3 is 15 amino acids. Germline V gene data show CDR1 as SNHLY and CDR2 as FYNNEI. The J segment lost 0 bases and the V segment lost 6 bases, leaving 3 bases of the junction unmatched. The CDR3 DNA reads as TGTGCCAGCAGCGTACAGGGGGCAACTAATGAAAAACTGTTTTTT. This translates into CASSVQGATNEKLFF.

In regard to this clone: Other DNA sequences of this sample code for an identical CDR3. The gene calls are TRBV19 and TRBJ2-5, with 15 bases that match TRBD2. The V and J ends lost 8 bases and 5 bases, in that order; junction bases with no gene match: 6. The CDR3 runs to 15 residues. Looked up from germline, CDR1 is LNHDA and CDR2 is SQIVND (reference sequence). CDR3: CASSGLAGGQETQYF. The CDR3 DNA is TGTGCCAGTTCAGGACTAGCGGGGGGGCAGGAGACCCAGTACTTC.

The chain carries TRBV12-3 or TRBV12-4 and TRBJ2-3; a weak D match, TRBD2 (6 bases). Between the trimmed V and J ends, which lost 4 bases and 2 bases, there was a span of 7 bases. The CDR3 spans 13 residues. The chain's CDR3 is CASSWRDTDTQYF. DNA for the CDR3: TGTGCCAGCAGTTGGAGGGACACAGATACGCAGTATTTT.

This clone was picked up a small number of times. The chain has TRBV2 and TRBJ2-7; tentative D call: TRBD1 (5 bases). Germline CDR1 is SNHLY and CDR2 is FYNNEI. This CDR3 comprises 14 residues. V was cut by 2 bases and J by 2 bases, with 10 bases left in between. The CDR3 bases are TGTGCCAGCAGTGAAAAGGGGCGGACCTACGAGCAGTACTTC. Its protein product is CASSEKGRTYEQYF.

As concerns this clone: Other DNA sequences in the same sample also yield this CDR3. The chain uses TRBV7-3 and TRBJ2-3; a weak D match, TRBD1 (6 bases). The germline gives CDR1 SGHTA, CDR2 FQGTGA. V was shortened by 5 bases and J by 0 bases, with 9 bases between the two germline ends. The CDR3 totals 14 residues. In DNA, the CDR3 is TGTGCCAGCAGCCCCAGGGGTAGCACAGATACGCAGTATTTT. Translated: CASSPRGSTDTQYF. Drawing the rest from reference TRBV7-3 and TRBJ2-3, the complete variable domain is GAGVSQTPSNKVTEKGKYVELRCDPISGHTALYWYRQSLGQGPEFLIYFQGTGAADDSGLPNDRFFAVRPEGSVSTLKIQRTERGDSAVYLCASSPRGSTDTQYFGPGTRLTVL.

V and J are TRBV5-4 and TRBJ2-2; D may be TRBD2 (6 bases). CDR3 length equals 14 residues. Germline V gene sequence: CDR1 SGHNT, CDR2 YYREEE (reference sequence). Trimming removed 1 base from V and 5 bases from J, with 9 bases in between. The chain's CDR3 is CASSLRRDTGELFF. The CDR3, as DNA: TGTGCCAGCAGCTTGAGGAGGGATACCGGGGAGCTGTTTTTT.

A single count supports this clone. V and J are TRBV2 and TRBJ2-5, with TRBD2 matching 7 bases. V lost 6 bases and J lost 5; bases outside the gene matches: 3. CDR3 size: 12 residues. Germline lookup yields CDR1 SNHLY and CDR2 FYNNEI. The CDR3 here is CASRGEGETQYF. The CDR3 DNA follows: TGTGCCAGCAGGGGGGAGGGGGAGACCCAGTACTTC.

The V and J genes are TRBV10-3 and TRBJ1-1, with D maybe TRBD1 (5 bases). V was shortened by 2 bases and J by 1 base, with 29 bases between the two germline ends. This CDR3 has 21 residues. Germline values: CDR1 ENHRY, CDR2 SYGVKD. The CDR3 DNA reads as TGTGCCATCAGTGAGAGGGCAGGAGGAGGGACTCGGATAGGTTGGAACACTGAAGCTTTCTTT. Translation: CAISERAGGGTRIGWNTEAFF.

The CDR3 region has the DNA TGTGCCAGCAGCCCATTGTGGGGGGTTAGGCAGCCCCAGCATTTT. This encodes CASSPLWGVRQPQHF. This chain joins TRBV11-3 and TRBJ1-5; perhaps TRBD1 as D (5 bases). V was cut by 5 bases and J by 7 bases, with 18 bases left in between. The CDR3 consists of 15 residues. Germline CDR1 SGHNT, CDR2 YENEEA.

This chain joins TRBV19 and TRBJ1-2; perhaps TRBD1 as D (5 bases). The CDR3 is made up of 13 amino acids. Germline V gives CDR1 LNHDA, CDR2 SQIVND (reference sequence). Trimming shortened V by 2 bases and J by 4 bases, and 8 bases separated the two germline ends. The CDR3 DNA sequence: TGTGCCAGTAGTATAACAGGTCTCTATGGCTACACCTTC. Protein sequence: CASSITGLYGYTF.

This sequence joins TRBV5-1 and TRBJ2-5; possibly TRBD1 for D (5 bases). The CDR3 length is 12 residues. V lost 2 bases and J 5 bases, leaving 7 bases between the germline ends. Germline-derived CDR1 and CDR2 are SGHRS and YFSETQ. The CDR3 sequence: CASSFYRETQYF. CDR3 sequence (DNA): TGCGCCAGCAGCTTCTACAGGGAGACCCAGTACTTC.

The V gene is TRBV5-1, the J gene TRBJ2-2, with TRBD1 identical over 8 bases. This CDR3 has 16 amino acids. Looked up from germline, CDR1 is SGHRS and CDR2 is YFSETQ. The trim removed 7 bases at V and 4 bases at J, leaving 12 bases unmatched. The CDR3 nucleotides are TGCGCCAGCGAGGGCAGGGGGCAATCGGGCACCGGGGAGCTGTTTTTT. It encodes CASEGRGQSGTGELFF.

The rearrangement joins TRBV7-2 to TRBJ1-4, with D possibly TRBD1 on 6 matching bases. V was clipped by 5 bases and J by 7 bases, with 14 bases between them. Germline V gene data show CDR1 as SGHTA and CDR2 as FQGNSA. This CDR3 comprises 14 residues. The DNA for the CDR3 is TGTGCCAGCAGCCAAGGACAGCTGGTTGAAAAACTGTTTTTT. It translates to CASSQGQLVEKLFF.

The chain joins TRBV19 to TRBJ2-1; 9 bases align to TRBD2. Germline CDR1 LNHDA, CDR2 SQIVND (reference sequence). CDR3 size: 14 residues. The V gene end was trimmed by 3 bases and the J gene end by 6 bases; junction bases not matched to a gene: 3. The CDR3 region has the DNA TGTGCCAGTAGTATTCTAGCGGGGCCCAATGAGCAGTTCTTC. It specifies CASSILAGPNEQFF. Variable domain in full (rest from reference TRBV19 and TRBJ2-1): DGGITQSPKYLFRKEGQNVTLSCEQNLNHDAMYWYRQDPGQGLRLIYYSQIVNDFQKGDIAEGYSVSREKKESFPLTVTSAQKNPTAFYLCASSILAGPNEQFFGPGTRLTVL.

The J gene is TRBJ2-3, the V gene TRBV7-2, with D uncertain. V was pared by 3 bases and J by 0 bases, with 7 bases between. This CDR3 comprises 14 residues. The germline V gene has CDR1 SGHTA and CDR2 FQGNSA. In nucleotides, the CDR3 is TGTGCCAGCAGCTTCTCCCAGAGCACAGATACGCAGTATTTT. Translating it yields CASSFSQSTDTQYF.

This clone appeared a few times. V and J are TRBV2 and TRBJ1-5; 7 bases agree with TRBD1. This CDR3 spans 16 amino acids. Germline V gene lookup returns CDR1 SNHLY and CDR2 FYNNEI. J gave up 3 bases and V 5 bases, and 10 bases lay outside the gene matches. The CDR3 loop is CASSLDRTGPNQPQHF. The CDR3 nucleotides read TGTGCCAGCAGTTTGGACAGGACGGGACCCAATCAGCCCCAGCATTTT.

Comments on this clone: A read error may account for a junction end that differs from germline. The chain combines TRBV18 with TRBJ1-1, with 7 bases that match TRBD1. From germline, CDR1 is KGHSH and CDR2 LQKENI. CDR3 size: 13 residues. CDR3 loop: CASSVSGTEIKGF. CDR3 sequence (DNA): TGTGCCAGCTCAGTGTCCGGGACAGAAATAAAGGGGTTT.